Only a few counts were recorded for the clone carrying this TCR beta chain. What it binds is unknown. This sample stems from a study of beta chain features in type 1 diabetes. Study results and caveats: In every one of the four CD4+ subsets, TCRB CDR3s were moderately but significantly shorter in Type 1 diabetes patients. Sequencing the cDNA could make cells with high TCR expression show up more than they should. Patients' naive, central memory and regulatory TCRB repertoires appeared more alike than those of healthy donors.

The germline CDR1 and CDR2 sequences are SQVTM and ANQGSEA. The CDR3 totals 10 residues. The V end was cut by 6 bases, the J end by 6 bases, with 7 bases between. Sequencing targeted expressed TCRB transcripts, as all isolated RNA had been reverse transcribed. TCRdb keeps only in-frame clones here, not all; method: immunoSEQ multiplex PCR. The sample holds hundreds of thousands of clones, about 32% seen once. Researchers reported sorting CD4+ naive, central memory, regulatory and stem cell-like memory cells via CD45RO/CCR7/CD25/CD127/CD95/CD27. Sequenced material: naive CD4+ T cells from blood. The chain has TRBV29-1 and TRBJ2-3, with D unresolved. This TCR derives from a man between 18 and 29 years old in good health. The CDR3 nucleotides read TGCAGCGTAAAAAGGGATACGCAGTATTTT. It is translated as CSVKRDTQYF.